This T cell receptor beta chain was sequenced during a study of blood T cell repertoires in COVID-19. Study-wide background: Acute-phase and convalescent COVID-19 samples originated in the United States, Italy and Spain.

This CDR3 region has 17 residues. Trimming at V came to 5 bases and at J to 2 bases, leaving 6 bases not matched to a gene. Germline CDR1 is LNHDA and CDR2 is SQIVND (reference sequence). Here immunoSEQ multiplex PCR was the method, and the copy in TCRdb shows in-frame clones only, minus some. The sample consists of more than 80,000 clones, 65% to 85% of them appearing once. This chain links TRBV19 with TRBJ2-3; TRBD2 matches at 14 bases. This receptor was taken from a woman of 80 years or more with active or convalescent COVID-19. The sequenced material came from peripheral blood. DNA of the CDR3: TGTGCCAGTAGTGTCCGGACTAGCGGGAGGCTCACAGATACGCAGTATTTT. As protein: CASSVRTSGRLTDTQYF.